This T cell receptor beta chain was observed in a study of blood T cell repertoires in COVID-19. Study in general: The samples span acute and convalescent COVID-19 from the United States, Italy and Spain. The cDNA or gDNA used as material had been derived from T cells, B-cell-depleted T cells, or PBMCs.

As concerns this clone: The junction shows a germline mismatch at one end, possibly a read error.

TCRdb keeps only in-frame clones here, not all; method: immunoSEQ multiplex PCR. The sample has 130,000 or so clones; over 75% are singletons. CDR3 size: 16 residues. The TCR sequence derives from a man between 70 and 80 years old with active COVID-19. J is TRBJ2-1 and V is TRBV23-1; 7 nucleotides line up with TRBD2. TRBV23-1 belongs to the ORF category, with a function that is uncertain. The sequenced sample consisted of peripheral blood. CDR3 in DNA: TGCGCCAGCAACCAAAAGACTAGCCTCTCCCACAATGAGCAGTTCTTC. It specifies CASNQKTSLSHNEQFF.